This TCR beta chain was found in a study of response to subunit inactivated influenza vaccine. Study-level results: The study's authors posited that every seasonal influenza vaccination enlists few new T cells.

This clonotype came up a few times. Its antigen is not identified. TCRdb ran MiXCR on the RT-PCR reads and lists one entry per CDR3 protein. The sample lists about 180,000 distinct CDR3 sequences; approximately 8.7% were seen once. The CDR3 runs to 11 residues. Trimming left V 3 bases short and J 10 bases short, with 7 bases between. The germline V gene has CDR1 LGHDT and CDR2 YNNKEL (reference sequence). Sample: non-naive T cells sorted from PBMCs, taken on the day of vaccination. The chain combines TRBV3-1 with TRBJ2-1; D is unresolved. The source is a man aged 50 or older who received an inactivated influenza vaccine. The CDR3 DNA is TGTGCCAGCAGCCAGTATGAGGAGCAGTTCTTC. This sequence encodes CASSQYEEQFF.